This TCR beta chain emerged from a study of cytomegalovirus exposure and HLA in healthy donors. Background on the study: Approximately 190 million T cells yielded over 90 million unique TCR beta sequences in earlier analysis.

Findings of the study overall: Roughly uniform depth of sequencing across donors was assumed in presence/absence analyses. The only immune exposure information that was available was CMV serostatus. Overall, around 150 TCR beta chains were annotated as cytomegalovirus-associated.

This CDR3 contains 15 residues. V was trimmed by 1 base and J by 5 bases, leaving 12 bases between them. Germline lookup yields CDR1 SEHNR and CDR2 FQNEAQ (reference sequence). To note about this clone: What it binds is unknown.

The PCR contained 60 Vbeta and 13 Jbeta primers. Data came from immunoSEQ multiplex PCR; TCRdb stores just in-frame clones and leaves some out. The sample includes about 190,000 clones, approximately 77% seen only once; the top ten take roughly 3.1%. The chain combines TRBV7-9 with TRBJ1-3; possible D gene TRBD1, 5 bases. Sequencing was done on a sample of PBMCs. This clonotype was sampled from a man in his forties in good health and CMV-seropositive. The CDR3 is CASSLGDSPRNTIYF. The CDR3, as DNA: TGTGCCAGCAGCTTAGGAGACAGCCCTAGAAACACCATATATTTT. The full variable domain, rest sourced from reference TRBV7-9 and TRBJ1-3, is DTGVSQNPRHKITKRGQNVTFRCDPISEHNRLYWYRQTLGQGPEFLTYFQNEAQLEKSRLLSDRFSAERPKGSFSTLEIQRTEQGDSAMYLCASSLGDSPRNTIYFGEGSWLTVV.